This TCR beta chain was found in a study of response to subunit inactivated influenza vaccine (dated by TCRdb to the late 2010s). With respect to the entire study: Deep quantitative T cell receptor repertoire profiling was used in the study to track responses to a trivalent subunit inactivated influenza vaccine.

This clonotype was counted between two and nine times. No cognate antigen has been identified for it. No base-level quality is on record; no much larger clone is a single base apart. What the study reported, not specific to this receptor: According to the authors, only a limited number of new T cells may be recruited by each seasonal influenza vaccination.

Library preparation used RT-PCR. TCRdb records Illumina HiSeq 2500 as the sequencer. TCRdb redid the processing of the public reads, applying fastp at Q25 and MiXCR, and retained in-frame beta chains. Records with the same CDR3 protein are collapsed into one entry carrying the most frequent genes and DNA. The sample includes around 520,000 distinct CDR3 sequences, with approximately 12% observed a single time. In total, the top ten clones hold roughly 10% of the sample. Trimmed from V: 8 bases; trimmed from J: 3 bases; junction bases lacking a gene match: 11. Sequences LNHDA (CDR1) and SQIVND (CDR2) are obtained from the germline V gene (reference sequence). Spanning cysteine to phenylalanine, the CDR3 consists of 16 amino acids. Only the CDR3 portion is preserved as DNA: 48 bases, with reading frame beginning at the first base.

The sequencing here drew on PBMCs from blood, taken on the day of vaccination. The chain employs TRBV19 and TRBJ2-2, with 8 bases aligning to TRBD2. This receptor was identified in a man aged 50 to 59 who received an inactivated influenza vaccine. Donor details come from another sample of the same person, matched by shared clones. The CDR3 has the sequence CASDSAGGQDTGELFF. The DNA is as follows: TGTGCCAGTGACAGCGCGGGGGGCCAGGACACCGGGGAGCTGTTTTTT.